The next 20 T cell receptor beta chains were all read from a single sample in a study of Ad26.COV2.S vaccination and SARS-CoV-2 variants. The assay was immunoSEQ multiplex PCR, and TCRdb's table has in-frame clones only and misses some. The sample has 350,000 to 500,000 clones; about 88% are singletons. Stated treatment: over 15 received Ad26.COV2.S at low or high dose, single or two shots; roughly five received placebo; per-sample allocation not given. The samples were gathered on day 63 after the first injection of vaccine or placebo. Source: peripheral blood, taken in a trial of Ad26.COV2.S vaccine versus placebo. The receptors were gathered from a person aged 18-65 years who received the Ad26.COV2.S COVID-19 vaccine or a placebo.

The genes are TRBV25-1 and TRBJ2-2, with TRBD2 as a possible D gene (6 bases). Trimming removed 8 bases at V and 3 bases at J, with 22 bases between. The CDR3 is 17 amino acids. Germline V gene data show CDR1 as MGHDK and CDR2 as SYGVNS. CDR3 DNA sequence: TGTGCCAGCGATCCCTTGTTGTGGGGACTTGACACCGGGGAGCTGTTTTTT. Amino acid sequence: CASDPLLWGLDTGELFF.

This chain uses TRBV5-8 with TRBJ1-2, with D uncertain. V was pared by 0 bases and J by 4 bases, with 7 bases between. Germline V gene data show CDR1 as SGHTS and CDR2 as YDEGEE. The CDR3 runs 13 residues. CDR3 protein: CASSLGAGYGYTF. The DNA of the CDR3 is TGTGCCAGCAGCTTGGGGGCGGGCTATGGCTACACCTTC.

The chain carries TRBV30 and TRBJ1-3; D gene uncertain. This CDR3 contains 11 residues. In germline, CDR1 is GTSNPN, CDR2 SVGIG (reference sequence). Trimming cost V 3 bases and J 8 bases, with 8 bases left between them. The CDR3 sequence: CAWSAPYTIYF. CDR3 DNA sequence: TGTGCCTGGAGCGCCCCGTACACCATATATTTT.

The chain recombines TRBV7-2 with TRBJ2-3, with TRBD2 identical over 11 bases. The CDR3 length is 16 residues. J lost 6 bases, V lost 5 bases, and 10 bases had no gene match. Germline V CDR1 and CDR2: SGHTA, FQGNSA. CDR3 protein: CASSISGGAGADTQYF. The CDR3 DNA reads TGTGCCAGCAGCATTAGCGGGGGGGCCGGGGCGGATACGCAGTATTTT.

The rearrangement uses TRBV6-2 or TRBV6-3 and TRBJ2-7; no definite D call. The CDR3 is made up of 21 amino acids. Trimming left V 2 bases short and J 0 bases short, with 29 bases between. Germline V gene data show CDR1 as MNHEY and CDR2 as SVGEGT. The CDR3, as DNA: TGTGCCAGCAGTTACGCTGGCTGGACGGCACATAACTATAAGAGCTCCTACGAGCAGTACGTC. Its translation: CASSYAGWTAHNYKSSYEQYV.

V gene TRBV5-1 combines with J gene TRBJ1-5; D is undetermined. Per germline, CDR1 SGHRS and CDR2 YFSETQ. This CDR3 comprises 15 residues. V was pared by 0 bases and J by 3 bases, with 10 bases between. Written as DNA, the CDR3 is TGCGCCAGCAGCTTGGCCCCAGGACTCAATCAGCCCCAGCATTTT. Translated: CASSLAPGLNQPQHF.

The chain carries TRBV28 and TRBJ2-5; TRBD2 is a possible D gene (7 bases). The V end lost 3 bases, the J end lost 5 bases, and 19 bases lay between the germline ends. The germline V gene has CDR1 MDHEN and CDR2 SYDVKM. The CDR3 contains 16 residues. CDR3 protein: CASSFSLRGARETQYF. CDR3 DNA sequence: TGTGCCAGCAGTTTCTCTCTTCGGGGGGCCCGGGAGACCCAGTACTTC.

J is TRBJ2-1 and V is TRBV7-9, with TRBD2 matching over 12 bases. From germline, CDR1 is SEHNR and CDR2 FQNEAQ (reference sequence). The junction had 16 bases not matched to a gene; V was cut back by 7 bases and J by 3 bases. The CDR3 sequence is 19 residues long. The chain's CDR3 is CASIRASGRVANFYNEQFF. In DNA, the CDR3 is TGTGCCAGCATACGGGCTAGCGGGAGGGTGGCTAACTTCTACAATGAGCAGTTCTTC.

The rearrangement links TRBV18 to TRBJ2-3, with TRBD2 matching over 9 bases. Germline-derived CDR1 and CDR2 are KGHSH and LQKENI. J was trimmed by 1 base and V by 2 bases; bases with no gene match: 7. The CDR3 is 17 residues long. This chain's CDR3 is CASSPERGDRGTDTQYF. As DNA, the CDR3 is TGTGCCAGCTCACCAGAGCGGGGGGACCGGGGCACAGATACGCAGTATTTT.

The rearrangement joins TRBV9 to TRBJ2-1; no definite D call. CDR3 length: 14 residues. Trimming removed 4 bases from V and 1 base from J, with 9 bases in between. From germline, CDR1 is SGDLS and CDR2 YYNGEE. The CDR3 sequence: CASSKDLSYNEQFF. The CDR3 DNA follows: TGTGCCAGCAGCAAGGACCTGTCCTACAATGAGCAGTTCTTC.

The V and J genes are TRBV5-8 and TRBJ2-3; D unresolved. Trimming stripped 4 bases from V and 0 bases from J, with 9 bases between. Per germline, CDR1 SGHTS and CDR2 YDEGEE. CDR3 size: 14 residues. In DNA, the CDR3 is TGTGCCAGCAGCCCGGCCACTAGCACAGATACGCAGTATTTT. Translated, it gives CASSPATSTDTQYF.

The chain carries TRBV6-5 and TRBJ1-6; D is undetermined. The CDR3 is 12 amino acids. Per germline, CDR1 MNHEY and CDR2 SVGAGI. The V gene lost 4 bases and the J gene lost 9 bases, with 7 bases spanning the gap. The chain's CDR3 is CASSFTTSPLHF. CDR3 nucleotide sequence: TGTGCCAGCAGTTTCACTACTTCACCCCTCCACTTT.

The chain employs TRBV9 and TRBJ1-3; D gene ambiguous. Germline V lookup: CDR1 SGDLS, CDR2 YYNGEE. The CDR3 extends over 15 amino acids. V shed 0 bases and J shed 0 bases, with 7 bases lying between them. The CDR3 here is CASSVGQTSGNTIYF. The CDR3 region has the DNA TGTGCCAGCAGCGTAGGGCAGACCTCTGGAAACACCATATATTTT.

The J gene is TRBJ2-7, the V gene TRBV11-2; D is ambiguous. The V gene lost 4 bases and the J gene lost 3 bases, with 13 bases spanning the gap. CDR3 length: 14 residues. CDR1 is SGHAT, CDR2 FQNNGV, per germline. The CDR3 sequence is CASSWTDGDYEQYV. The CDR3 DNA reads as TGTGCCAGCAGCTGGACCGACGGAGACTACGAGCAGTACGTC.

The chain couples TRBV7-9 to TRBJ1-2; D is undetermined. CDR1 and CDR2 (germline): SEHNR, FQNEAQ (reference sequence). Between the trimmed V and J ends, which lost 3 bases and 8 bases, there was a span of 16 bases. CDR3 length equals 14 residues. The chain's CDR3 is CASSFGPQFGGYTF. As DNA, the CDR3 is TGTGCCAGCAGCTTCGGGCCGCAATTCGGAGGCTACACCTTC.

The V and J genes are TRBV28 and TRBJ2-3; 8 nucleotides line up with TRBD1. Looked up from germline, CDR1 is MDHEN and CDR2 is SYDVKM. The CDR3 extends over 14 amino acids. V shed 6 bases, J shed 3 bases, and the junction held 5 bases outside the gene matches. CDR3 residues: CASRSGGRTDTQYF. The CDR3 DNA reads TGTGCCAGCAGATCAGGGGGCAGAACAGATACGCAGTATTTT.

The rearrangement joins TRBV24-1 to TRBJ2-6; no firm D call. The length of the CDR3 is 16 residues. Looked up from germline, CDR1 is KGHDR and CDR2 is SFDVKD. V shed 1 base and J shed 2 bases, with 8 bases lying between them. Here the CDR3 reads CATSDFKNTGANVLTF. The CDR3 DNA reads TGTGCCACCAGTGATTTTAAGAATACTGGGGCCAACGTCCTGACTTTC.

The chain recombines TRBV12-5 with TRBJ2-5; D gene uncertain. The CDR3 is 16 amino acids. Trimming pared 0 bases from V and 3 bases from J, leaving 14 bases between. Germline CDR1 LGHNT, CDR2 FRNRAP. The CDR3 DNA sequence: TGTGCTAGTGGTTTGGTAGGTCTCAGGCCAAAAGAGACCCAGTACTTC. Its translation: CASGLVGLRPKETQYF.

The V gene is TRBV6-5, the J gene TRBJ2-1, with D unclear. Germline V gene data show CDR1 as MNHEY and CDR2 as SVGAGI. The V and J ends lost 2 bases and 5 bases respectively, with 7 bases between them. This CDR3 is 13 amino acids long. Written as DNA, the CDR3 is TGTGCCAGCAGTTACGGGTCCCACAATGAGCAGTTCTTC. Amino acid sequence: CASSYGSHNEQFF.

This rearrangement joins TRBV4-3 to TRBJ2-1; D not resolved. The V and J ends lost 1 base and 5 bases respectively, with 18 bases between them. The CDR3 has 17 residues. Germline CDR1 and CDR2: LGHNA and YSLEER. In DNA form, the CDR3 reads TGCGCCAGCAGCCAAGCCTTCGGGTCACGAAGGGACAATGAGCAGTTCTTC. Translating gives CASSQAFGSRRDNEQFF.